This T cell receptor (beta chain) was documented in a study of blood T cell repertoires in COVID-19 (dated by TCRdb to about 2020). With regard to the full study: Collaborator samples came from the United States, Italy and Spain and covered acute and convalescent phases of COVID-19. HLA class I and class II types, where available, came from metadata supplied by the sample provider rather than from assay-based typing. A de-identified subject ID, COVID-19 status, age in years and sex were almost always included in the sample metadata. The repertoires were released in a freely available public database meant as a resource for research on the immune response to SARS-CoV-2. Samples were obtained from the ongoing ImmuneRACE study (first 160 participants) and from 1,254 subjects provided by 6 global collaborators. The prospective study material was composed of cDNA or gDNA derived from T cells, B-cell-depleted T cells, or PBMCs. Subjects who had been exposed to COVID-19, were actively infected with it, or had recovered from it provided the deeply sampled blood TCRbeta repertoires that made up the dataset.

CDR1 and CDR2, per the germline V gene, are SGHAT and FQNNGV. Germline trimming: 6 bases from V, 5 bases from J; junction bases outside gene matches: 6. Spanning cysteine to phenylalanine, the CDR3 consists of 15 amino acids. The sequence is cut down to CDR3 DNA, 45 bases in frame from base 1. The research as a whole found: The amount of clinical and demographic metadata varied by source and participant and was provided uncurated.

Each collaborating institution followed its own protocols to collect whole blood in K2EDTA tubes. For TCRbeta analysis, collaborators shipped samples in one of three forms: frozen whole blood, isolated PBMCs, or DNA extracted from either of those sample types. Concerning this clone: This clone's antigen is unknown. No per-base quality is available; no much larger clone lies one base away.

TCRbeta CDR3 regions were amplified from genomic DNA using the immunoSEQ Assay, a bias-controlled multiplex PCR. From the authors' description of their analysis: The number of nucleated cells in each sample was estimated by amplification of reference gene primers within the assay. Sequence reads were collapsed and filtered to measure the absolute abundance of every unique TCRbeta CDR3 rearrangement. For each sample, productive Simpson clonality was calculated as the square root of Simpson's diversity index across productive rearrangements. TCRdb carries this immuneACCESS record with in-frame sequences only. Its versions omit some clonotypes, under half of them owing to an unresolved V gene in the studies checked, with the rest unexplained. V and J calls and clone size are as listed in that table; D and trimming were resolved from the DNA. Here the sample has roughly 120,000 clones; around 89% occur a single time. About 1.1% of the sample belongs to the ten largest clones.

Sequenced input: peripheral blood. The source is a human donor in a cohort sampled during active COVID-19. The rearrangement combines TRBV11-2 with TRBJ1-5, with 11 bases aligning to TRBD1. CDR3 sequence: CASSRDRGVYQPQHF. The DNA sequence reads TGTGCCAGCAGTCGGGACAGGGGGGTGTATCAGCCCCAGCATTTT.